This note documents a single TCR beta chain sequence. Its antigen is currently unknown. The study ran its PCR with 60 Vbeta and 13 Jbeta primers. Sequencing was performed with immunoSEQ multiplex PCR; in TCRdb, only in-frame clones are kept and a portion is missing. The sample lists over 100,000 clones, approximately 87% occurring once. The data derive from a study of cytomegalovirus exposure and HLA in healthy donors. Overall study results and limits: HLA-A and HLA-B allele assignments for most subjects were reportedly predicted accurately using TCR beta sequences. The likely origin of a cluster of highly shared sequence variants was a sequencing artifact. In vitro data verified a few CMV-associated chains as specific for CMV antigens.

Per the germline V gene, CDR1 is SGHVS and CDR2 is FNYEAQ. V lost 4 bases to trimming and J lost 4 bases, with 5 bases between them. The CDR3 consists of 12 residues. V is TRBV7-6 and J is TRBJ2-1; D ambiguous. Sequenced material: PBMCs. This receptor was taken from a man in his forties or fifties in good health and CMV-seronegative. In nucleotides, the CDR3 is TGTGCCAGCAGCTCAGTGTACAATGAGCAGTTCTTC. Translating gives CASSSVYNEQFF.